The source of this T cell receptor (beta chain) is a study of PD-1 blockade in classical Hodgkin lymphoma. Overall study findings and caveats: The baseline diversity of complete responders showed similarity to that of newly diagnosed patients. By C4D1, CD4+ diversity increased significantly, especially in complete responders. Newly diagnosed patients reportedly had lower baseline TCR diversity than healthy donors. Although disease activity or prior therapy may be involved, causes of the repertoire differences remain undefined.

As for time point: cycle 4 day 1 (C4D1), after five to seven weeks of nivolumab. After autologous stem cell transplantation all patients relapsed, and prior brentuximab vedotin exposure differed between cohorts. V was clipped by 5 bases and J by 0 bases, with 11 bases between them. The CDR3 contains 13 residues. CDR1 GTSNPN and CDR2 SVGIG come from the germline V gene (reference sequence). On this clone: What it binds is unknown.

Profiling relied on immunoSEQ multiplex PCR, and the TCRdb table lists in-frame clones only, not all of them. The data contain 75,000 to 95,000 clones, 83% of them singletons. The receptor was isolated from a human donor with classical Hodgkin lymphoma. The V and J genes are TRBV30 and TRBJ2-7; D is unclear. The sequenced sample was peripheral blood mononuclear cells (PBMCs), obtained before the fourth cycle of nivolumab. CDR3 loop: CAWDVLSSYEQYF. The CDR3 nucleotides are TGTGCCTGGGATGTCTTGAGCTCCTACGAGCAGTACTTC.